The 32 T cell receptor beta chains below come from one sample, sequenced in a study of beta chain features in type 1 diabetes. Study conclusions and caveats: Shortening of TCRB CDR3s, moderate but significant, appeared in all four CD4+ subsets of Type 1 diabetes patients.

Antigens of these TCRs are unknown. As every portion of the isolated RNA was reverse transcribed, the sequencing read expressed TCRB transcripts. Repertoires were generated with immunoSEQ multiplex PCR, while TCRdb's copy carries only in-frame clones and drops some. The sample yields 640,000 or so clones, about an eighth seen once. The sequenced sample was naive CD4+ T cells from blood. Source of these receptors: a man aged 18 to 29 with type 1 diabetes.

This clone appeared a few times. This chain joins TRBV5-1 and TRBJ1-1, with D possibly TRBD1 on 6 matching bases. The CDR3 is made up of 17 amino acids. Per the germline V gene, CDR1 is SGHRS and CDR2 is YFSETQ. Trimming removed 0 bases at V and 4 bases at J, with 19 bases between. As DNA, the CDR3 is TGCGCCAGCAGCTTGGTGCTGTTCCAGGGGCTCAGCACTGAAGCTTTCTTT. This gives the protein CASSLVLFQGLSTEAFF.

This clone was detected a few times. The V call is TRBV7-9, the J call TRBJ1-3; D unclear. In germline, CDR1 is SEHNR, CDR2 FQNEAQ (reference sequence). Trimming removed 3 bases from V and 0 bases from J, with 3 bases in between. CDR3 length equals 13 residues. CDR3 DNA sequence: TGTGCCAGCAGCTTCTACTCTGGAAACACCATATATTTT. This sequence encodes CASSFYSGNTIYF.

This chain links TRBV30 with TRBJ2-3; 14 bases map to TRBD2. With V trimmed by 3 bases and J by 6 bases, 5 bases remained unmatched. The CDR3 has 15 amino acids. Looked up from germline, CDR1 is GTSNPN and CDR2 is SVGIG (reference sequence). In DNA form, the CDR3 reads TGTGCCTGGAGCCGGACTAGCGGGGGGTCCGATACGCAGTATTTT. The encoded protein is CAWSRTSGGSDTQYF.

The chain has TRBV29-1 and TRBJ2-7; 7 positions match TRBD1. From germline, CDR1 is SQVTM and CDR2 ANQGSEA. V shed 4 bases and J 5 bases; nucleotides not matched to a gene: 14. CDR3 length: 15 residues. For the CDR3, the DNA is TGCAGCGTTGTTGAGGGAACAGGGGAGATCCACGAGCAGTACTTC. It specifies CSVVEGTGEIHEQYF.

The chain is built from TRBV6-1 and TRBJ2-3, with 9 bases identical to TRBD2. The CDR3 is 18 residues long. The germline gives CDR1 MNHNS, CDR2 SASEGT. V lost 5 bases and J lost 3; bases outside the gene matches: 15. The CDR3 loop reads CASSQGTGGSGGTDTQYF. CDR3 DNA: TGTGCCAGCAGTCAAGGGACCGGGGGTAGCGGGGGAACAGATACGCAGTATTTT.

This clone has a handful of counts. The J gene is TRBJ1-5, the V gene TRBV9; D is possibly TRBD1 (5 bases). Trimming took off 0 bases at V and 4 bases at J, with 8 bases between the two ends. The CDR3 consists of 14 residues. From germline, CDR1 is SGDLS and CDR2 YYNGEE. As DNA, the CDR3 is TGTGCCAGCAGCGTAGAGGGGAGTAATCAGCCCCAGCATTTT. It encodes CASSVEGSNQPQHF.

The rearrangement uses TRBV19 and TRBJ1-1, with no clear D. Germline CDR1 is LNHDA and CDR2 is SQIVND (reference sequence). V was shortened by 5 bases and J by 8 bases, with 18 bases between the two germline ends. The CDR3 contains 14 residues. The CDR3 coding sequence is TGTGCCAGTAGTGATGGAGGTGGACTGTACGAAGCTTTCTTT. It is translated as CASSDGGGLYEAFF.

Only one count was recorded for this clone. The chain joins TRBV11-2 to TRBJ1-3; D gene uncertain. This CDR3 is 15 amino acids long. Trimming pared 5 bases from V and 0 bases from J, leaving 11 bases between. Germline loops: CDR1 SGHAT, CDR2 FQNNGV. The CDR3 nucleotides read TGTGCCAGCAGCCCCAGGACCGGCTCTGGAAACACCATATATTTT. Translation gives CASSPRTGSGNTIYF.

The chain carries TRBV9 and TRBJ1-5; the D gene is possibly TRBD1 (5 bases). The V end lost 3 bases, the J end lost 7 bases, and 5 bases lay between the germline ends. Germline values: CDR1 SGDLS, CDR2 YYNGEE. This CDR3 has 11 residues. Here the CDR3 reads CASSGGQPQHF. DNA for the CDR3: TGTGCCAGCAGCGGGGGGCAGCCCCAGCATTTT.

The chain links TRBV11-2 to TRBJ2-5; tentatively, D is TRBD1 or TRBD2 (6 bases each). The germline V gene has CDR1 SGHAT and CDR2 FQNNGV. This CDR3 contains 16 residues. Trimming stripped 3 bases from V and 2 bases from J, with 16 bases between. The DNA of the CDR3 is TGTGCCAGCAGCTTCACCGGGGGCGACGGGCAAGAGACCCAGTACTTC. It encodes CASSFTGGDGQETQYF.

The rearrangement uses TRBV29-1 and TRBJ1-2, with a possible D match to TRBD1 (5 bases). Germline V CDR1 and CDR2: SQVTM, ANQGSEA. The V end lost 4 bases, the J end lost 2 bases, and 17 bases lay between the germline ends. The CDR3 has 15 amino acids. The CDR3 DNA reads as TGCAGCGTTGCGGTCTTAGGGGATTTGAACTATGGCTACACCTTC. Protein product: CSVAVLGDLNYGYTF.

The sample holds a few counts of this clone. This chain links TRBV9 with TRBJ1-1; 7 bases are a match to TRBD1. The CDR3 contains 15 residues. V lost 0 bases to trimming and J lost 2 bases; unmatched junction nucleotides: 4. The germline CDR1 and CDR2 sequences are SGDLS and YYNGEE. CDR3 nucleotides: TGTGCCAGCAGCGTAGCACGAGGGGGCAACACTGAAGCTTTCTTT. It translates to CASSVARGGNTEAFF.

This clone was seen only a few times. The chain links TRBV27 to TRBJ2-1; the D call may be TRBD1 or TRBD2 (5 bases each). The germline CDR1 and CDR2 sequences are MNHEY and SMNVEV (reference sequence). Trimming cost V 3 bases and J 0 bases, with 9 bases left between them. This CDR3 is built from 15 residues. CDR3 residues: CASSFEGRSYNEQFF. DNA for the CDR3: TGTGCCAGCAGTTTTGAGGGACGCTCCTACAATGAGCAGTTCTTC.

J is TRBJ1-4 and V is TRBV30; tentative D call: TRBD1 (6 bases). V was pared by 7 bases and J by 8 bases, with 17 bases between. Germline V gene lookup returns CDR1 GTSNPN and CDR2 SVGIG (reference sequence). The CDR3 has 13 amino acids. CDR3: CASRTEPGEKLFF. The CDR3 coding sequence is TGTGCCTCTCGGACAGAGCCTGGAGAAAAACTGTTTTTT. The whole variable domain, remainder taken from reference TRBV30 and TRBJ1-4, is SQTIHQWPATLVQPVGSPLSLECTVEGTSNPNLYWYRQAAGRGLQLLFYSVGIGQISSEVPQNLSASRPQDRQFILSSKKLLLSDSGFYLCASRTEPGEKLFFGSGTQLSVL.

This clone was observed a handful of times. The J gene is TRBJ2-1, the V gene TRBV28; D might be TRBD1 (6 bases). V was shortened by 8 bases and J by 4 bases, with 15 bases between the two germline ends. The CDR3 is 14 residues long. CDR1 and CDR2 (germline): MDHEN, SYDVKM. The CDR3 protein is CASLRDTLYNEQFF. Written as DNA, the CDR3 is TGTGCCAGCCTCCGGGACACTTTATACAATGAGCAGTTCTTC.

The chain uses TRBV27 and TRBJ2-3; D assignment may be TRBD1 or TRBD2 (5 bases each). The germline V gene has CDR1 MNHEY and CDR2 SMNVEV (reference sequence). V lost 3 bases and J lost 1, with 11 bases in between. The CDR3 has 15 amino acids. The CDR3 nucleotides are TGTGCCAGCAGTTTTGGGACCACGGGCACAGATACGCAGTATTTT. Its protein is CASSFGTTGTDTQYF.

This rearrangement joins TRBV18 to TRBJ1-2, with D unresolved. The germline V gene has CDR1 KGHSH and CDR2 LQKENI. Trimming took off 5 bases at V and 5 bases at J, with 12 bases between the two ends. The CDR3 is 13 amino acids. The CDR3 is CASSSGRVYGYTF. The CDR3 nucleotides read TGTGCCAGCTCATCCGGGAGAGTTTATGGCTACACCTTC.

V usage is TRBV2 and J usage is TRBJ1-1; a possible D gene is TRBD1 (6 bases). The V gene's germline CDR1 is SNHLY and CDR2 FYNNEI. The germline V and J ends were trimmed by 3 bases and 3 bases, with 14 bases remaining between them. CDR3 size: 15 residues. CDR3 residues: CASSDVGGADTEAFF. For the CDR3, the DNA is TGTGCCAGCAGTGATGTGGGGGGGGCTGACACTGAAGCTTTCTTT.

The table lists this clone with a few counts. This chain uses TRBV2 with TRBJ1-1; D is ambiguous. This CDR3 spans 15 amino acids. The ends were cut back, 2 bases at V and 1 base at J, with 11 bases in the middle. CDR1 SNHLY and CDR2 FYNNEI come from the germline V gene. This CDR3 reads CASSERRVSNTEAFF. CDR3 nucleotide sequence: TGTGCCAGCAGTGAACGGCGGGTTTCGAACACTGAAGCTTTCTTT. Full variable domain (remainder filled in from reference TRBV2 and TRBJ1-1): EPEVTQTPSHQVTQMGQEVILRCVPISNHLYFYWYRQILGQKVEFLVSFYNNEISEKSEIFDDQFSVERPDGSNFTLKIRSTKLEDSAMYFCASSERRVSNTEAFFGQGTRLTVV.

This chain links TRBV19 with TRBJ2-5; D is unresolved. The CDR3 totals 19 residues. V lost 4 bases to trimming and J lost 1 base, with 25 bases between them. Germline CDR1 LNHDA, CDR2 SQIVND (reference sequence). The CDR3 coding sequence is TGTGCCAGTAGTAATTCTTGGGGTAGGTCTGTAAGGATCCAAGAGACCCAGTACTTC. This translates into CASSNSWGRSVRIQETQYF.

For the CDR3, the DNA is TGTGCCAGCAGCGTAGGAGGAGGGGACGGCTATGGCTACACCTTC. This sequence encodes CASSVGGGDGYGYTF. The chain uses TRBV9 and TRBJ1-2, with D possibly TRBD1 on 5 matching bases. Germline-derived CDR1 and CDR2 are SGDLS and YYNGEE. The V end was cut by 0 bases, the J end by 4 bases, with 13 bases between. CDR3 length equals 15 residues.

The chain uses TRBV5-1 and TRBJ1-1; D unresolved. Trimming shortened V by 5 bases and J by 4 bases, and 18 bases separated the two germline ends. The CDR3 contains 15 residues. The V gene's germline CDR1 is SGHRS and CDR2 YFSETQ. As DNA, the CDR3 is TGCGCCAGCAGTCTTAGCGACCTAGCTGGCACTGAAGCTTTCTTT. Protein: CASSLSDLAGTEAFF. The full variable domain, with the rest looked up from reference TRBV5-1 and TRBJ1-1, is KAGVTQTPRYLIKTRGQQVTLSCSPISGHRSVSWYQQTPGQGLQFLFEYFSETQRNKGNFPGRFSGRQFSNSRSEMNVSTLELGDSALYLCASSLSDLAGTEAFFGQGTRLTVV.

This chain joins TRBV5-1 and TRBJ2-1; unclear D gene. Germline loops: CDR1 SGHRS, CDR2 YFSETQ. The V gene lost 0 bases and the J gene lost 2 bases, with 0 bases spanning the gap. CDR3 length: 12 residues. DNA for the CDR3: TGCGCCAGCAGCTTGGCCTACAATGAGCAGTTCTTC. This encodes CASSLAYNEQFF.

The rearrangement joins TRBV5-1 to TRBJ2-7; maybe TRBD1 (5 bases). CDR1 is SGHRS and CDR2 is YFSETQ in the germline V gene. The V and J ends lost 3 bases and 5 bases respectively, with 18 bases between them. There are 15 residues in the CDR3. The CDR3 spells CASSYQGSGGDEQYF. CDR3 DNA: TGCGCCAGCAGCTACCAGGGTAGTGGTGGAGACGAGCAGTACTTC.

This rearrangement joins TRBV7-9 to TRBJ2-5; 7 bases map to TRBD1. This CDR3 has 15 residues. V was clipped by 3 bases and J by 3 bases; unmatched bases: 7. Germline CDR1 SEHNR, CDR2 FQNEAQ (reference sequence). The CDR3 DNA is TGTGCCAGCAGCTTCCTTCCCCAGGGGGAAGAGACCCAGTACTTC. Protein sequence: CASSFLPQGEETQYF.

J is TRBJ2-3 and V is TRBV9; D may be TRBD1 or TRBD2 (6 bases each). This CDR3 has 18 residues. Germline assignment: CDR1 SGDLS and CDR2 YYNGEE. Trimming took off 6 bases at V and 1 base at J, with 24 bases between the two ends. This CDR3 is CASTKGVLGGAGTDTQYF. The CDR3 DNA sequence: TGTGCCAGCACGAAGGGGGTATTGGGCGGGGCAGGCACAGATACGCAGTATTTT.

The rearrangement joins TRBV2 to TRBJ2-2; perhaps TRBD2 as D (6 bases). This CDR3 region has 13 residues. CDR1 is SNHLY, CDR2 FYNNEI, per germline. The V gene lost 10 bases and the J gene lost 3 bases, with 12 bases spanning the gap. For the CDR3, the DNA is TGTGCCAAATCGTGGGGGGACACCGGGGAGCTGTTTTTT. It encodes CAKSWGDTGELFF.

The chain uses TRBV4-1 and TRBJ2-5, with D tentatively TRBD2 (7 bases). The CDR3 runs 15 residues. CDR1 and CDR2 (germline): MGHRA, YSYEKL. The V end lost 0 bases, the J end lost 5 bases, and 13 bases lay between the germline ends. CDR3 coding DNA: TGCGCCAGCAGCCAAGAGGGAGGGGGGGCGGAGACCCAGTACTTC. Its translation is CASSQEGGGAETQYF.

The chain links TRBV10-3 to TRBJ2-3; 8 bases align to TRBD1. The CDR3 sequence is 16 residues long. V dropped 0 bases and J dropped 4; count of bases not matched to a gene: 6. CDR1 and CDR2 (germline): ENHRY, SYGVKD. For the CDR3, the DNA is TGTGCCATCAGTGAGTCTTGGACAGGGACCTCAGATACGCAGTATTTT. Translating gives CAISESWTGTSDTQYF.

The V call is TRBV7-3, the J call TRBJ1-5; D unresolved. Between the trimmed V and J ends, which lost 1 base and 0 bases, there was a span of 4 bases. The CDR3 length is 14 residues. CDR1 SGHTA and CDR2 FQGTGA come from the germline V gene. CDR3 amino acids: CASSLSHSNQPQHF. The CDR3 nucleotides read TGTGCCAGCAGCTTAAGCCATAGCAATCAGCCCCAGCATTTT.

The gene calls are TRBV30 and TRBJ2-7; the D gene is possibly TRBD2 (6 bases). Germline CDR1 and CDR2: GTSNPN and SVGIG (reference sequence). The V end was cut by 2 bases, the J end by 6 bases, with 14 bases between. This CDR3 has 13 residues. The CDR3: CAWSPLEGGEQYF. CDR3 sequence (DNA): TGTGCCTGGAGTCCTCTGGAGGGAGGCGAGCAGTACTTC.

This clone has only one observation. Sequence at one end of the junction differs from germline and may be a read error. The chain employs TRBV20-1 and TRBJ1-2; 9 bases line up with TRBD1. The CDR3 has 9 residues. Germline values: CDR1 DFQATT, CDR2 SNEGSKA (reference sequence). The DNA of the CDR3 is TGCAGTGCTTCGGACAGGGGCCTCTTC. Its translation: CSASDRGLF.